This is a list of T cell receptor beta chains from one sample in a study of cytomegalovirus exposure and HLA in healthy donors. Produced via immunoSEQ multiplex PCR; TCRdb's table is partial and in-frame only. Counted here are about 110,000 clones, 60% to 85% occurring once; the ten biggest clones make up around 5%. Sample: PBMCs. The receptors originated from a female donor in good health and CMV-seropositive. CDR3s include the opening cysteine and the closing phenylalanine or tryptophan. Fields, in order: CDR3 DNA, CDR3 protein, D gene, clone size, V gene, J gene. A D gene is named only where the DNA matches it firmly. Rows give clone size only sometimes, using once, few, many, or a class for an expanded clone.

cdr3_nt: TGTGCCAGCAGCGCGAGCGGGACAAAGAACTATGGCTACACCTTC
cdr3_aa: CASSASGTKNYGYTF
d_call: -
clone_size: -
v_call: TRBV9
j_call: TRBJ1-2

cdr3_nt: TGTGCCAGCAGTGAATCGGTGATAGCGGGAGTCGATAATGAGCAGTTCTTC
cdr3_aa: CASSESVIAGVDNEQFF
d_call: TRBD2
clone_size: few
v_call: TRBV6-1
j_call: TRBJ2-1

cdr3_nt: TGTGCCAGTAAAAACCGGGACACAGATACGCAGTATTTT
cdr3_aa: CASKNRDTDTQYF
d_call: -
clone_size: -
v_call: TRBV19
j_call: TRBJ2-3

cdr3_nt: TGCGCCAGCAGCTTGGCCTTGACAGGCTATGGCTACACCTTC
cdr3_aa: CASSLALTGYGYTF
d_call: -
clone_size: -
v_call: TRBV5-1
j_call: TRBJ1-2

cdr3_nt: TGTGCCAGTAGTATGGGCCTCCAAGAGACCCAGTACTTC
cdr3_aa: CASSMGLQETQYF
d_call: -
clone_size: -
v_call: TRBV19
j_call: TRBJ2-5

cdr3_nt: TGCGCCAGCAGCCAGCTAGCCGGAGAGACCCAGTACTTC
cdr3_aa: CASSQLAGETQYF
d_call: -
clone_size: -
v_call: TRBV4-1
j_call: TRBJ2-5

cdr3_nt: TGTGCCAGCAGCTTGATATCGGAGCAGTACTTC
cdr3_aa: CASSLISEQYF
d_call: -
clone_size: -
v_call: TRBV5-5
j_call: TRBJ2-7

cdr3_nt: TGTGCCAGCAGTCGGGGTGGGAACGAGCAGTACTTC
cdr3_aa: CASSRGGNEQYF
d_call: -
clone_size: -
v_call: TRBV6-5
j_call: TRBJ2-7

cdr3_nt: TGTGCCAGCAGCTTGGGAAGGGGGCAGTTGAGAAACACCATATATTTT
cdr3_aa: CASSLGRGQLRNTIYF
d_call: TRBD1
clone_size: -
v_call: TRBV5-6
j_call: TRBJ1-3

cdr3_nt: TGTGCCAGCAGTTACTCGGCAGGGGTCGGAAACACCATATATTTT
cdr3_aa: CASSYSAGVGNTIYF
d_call: -
clone_size: -
v_call: TRBV6-5
j_call: TRBJ1-3

cdr3_nt: TGTGCCAGCAGTCCTTTGGGCGCAGGGGAAACTGAAGCTTTCTTT
cdr3_aa: CASSPLGAGETEAFF
d_call: -
clone_size: -
v_call: TRBV27
j_call: TRBJ1-1

cdr3_nt: TGTGCCTGGAGCAGGGGGTATAGCAATCAGCCCCAGCATTTT
cdr3_aa: CAWSRGYSNQPQHF
d_call: TRBD1
clone_size: -
v_call: TRBV30
j_call: TRBJ1-5

cdr3_nt: TGTGCCAGCGCCCTCGGTGCGGGAACCTACGAGCAGTACTTC
cdr3_aa: CASALGAGTYEQYF
d_call: -
clone_size: -
v_call: TRBV19
j_call: TRBJ2-7

cdr3_nt: TGTGCCTCAAACCGGGGGGGGAACACTGAAGCTTTCTTT
cdr3_aa: CASNRGGNTEAFF
d_call: -
clone_size: few
v_call: TRBV30
j_call: TRBJ1-1

cdr3_nt: TGCGCCAGCAGCCCGGTGACAGGGTTATCTGAAGCTTTCTTT
cdr3_aa: CASSPVTGLSEAFF
d_call: TRBD1
clone_size: -
v_call: TRBV5-1
j_call: TRBJ1-1

cdr3_nt: TGTGCCAGCAGCCAAGACAGGGGGTATGGCTACACCTTC
cdr3_aa: CASSQDRGYGYTF
d_call: TRBD1
clone_size: -
v_call: TRBV7-8
j_call: TRBJ1-2

cdr3_nt: TGTGCCAGCAGCCCCAGAATCTCTGGGGCCAACGTCCTGACTTTC
cdr3_aa: CASSPRISGANVLTF
d_call: -
clone_size: few
v_call: TRBV7-2
j_call: TRBJ2-6

cdr3_nt: TGTGCCAGCAGCTTAGGGGTCCACGGTAGCTATGAGCAGTTCTTC
cdr3_aa: CASSLGVHGSYEQFF
d_call: -
clone_size: -
v_call: TRBV11-3
j_call: TRBJ2-1

cdr3_nt: TGTGCCAGCAGTAAAGGGGGGGACAGGGGAAATGCAGGGGCCAACGTCCTGACTTTC
cdr3_aa: CASSKGGDRGNAGANVLTF
d_call: -
clone_size: once
v_call: TRBV21-1
j_call: TRBJ2-6

cdr3_nt: TGCGCCAGCAGCTTGGCGCCAGAAATTAACTATGGCTACACCTTC
cdr3_aa: CASSLAPEINYGYTF
d_call: -
clone_size: -
v_call: TRBV5-1
j_call: TRBJ1-2

cdr3_nt: TGCGCCAGCAGCCGGACCCAGGGGACTAATGAAAAACTGTTTTTT
cdr3_aa: CASSRTQGTNEKLFF
d_call: -
clone_size: -
v_call: TRBV5-1
j_call: TRBJ1-4

cdr3_nt: TGTGCCAGCCACGGACAGGGATGGGTTGACGAAGCTTTCTTT
cdr3_aa: CASHGQGWVDEAFF
d_call: TRBD1
clone_size: -
v_call: TRBV7-9
j_call: TRBJ1-1

cdr3_nt: TGTGCCAGCGGGTACGGGATTAATGAAAAACTGTTTTTT
cdr3_aa: CASGYGINEKLFF
d_call: -
clone_size: few
v_call: TRBV27
j_call: TRBJ1-4

cdr3_nt: TGTGCCTGGAGTGTCCAGGGCCTCAGGCCCCAGCATTTT
cdr3_aa: CAWSVQGLRPQHF
d_call: -
clone_size: -
v_call: TRBV30
j_call: TRBJ1-5

cdr3_nt: TGTGCCAGCAGCCAAGGCGGGACCGAGCAGTACTTC
cdr3_aa: CASSQGGTEQYF
d_call: -
clone_size: -
v_call: TRBV16
j_call: TRBJ2-7

cdr3_nt: TGTGCCAGCAGGGGCCAGGGCAATCAGCCCCAGCATTTT
cdr3_aa: CASRGQGNQPQHF
d_call: -
clone_size: -
v_call: TRBV6-6
j_call: TRBJ1-5

cdr3_nt: TGCGCCAGCAGCCAAGATGTAGGGGGCGCGGAACTGTTTTTT
cdr3_aa: CASSQDVGGAELFF
d_call: TRBD1
clone_size: -
v_call: TRBV4-3
j_call: TRBJ1-4

cdr3_nt: TGTGCCTGGGGGCTAGCGGGGCCCAACGAGGTTCTAGAGACCCAGTACTTC
cdr3_aa: CAWGLAGPNEVLETQYF
d_call: TRBD2
clone_size: -
v_call: TRBV30
j_call: TRBJ2-5

cdr3_nt: TGCGCCAGCAGCCCTTATCCGGGACAGGCGAACTATGGCTACACCTTC
cdr3_aa: CASSPYPGQANYGYTF
d_call: TRBD1
clone_size: -
v_call: TRBV4-3
j_call: TRBJ1-2

cdr3_nt: TGTGCCAGCAGCCTGAAAGCTGATAACTATGGCTACACCTTC
cdr3_aa: CASSLKADNYGYTF
d_call: -
clone_size: -
v_call: TRBV9
j_call: TRBJ1-2

cdr3_nt: TGTGCCAGCATTCGCATGGGGGGGCTGGGGGATGAGCAGTTCTTC
cdr3_aa: CASIRMGGLGDEQFF
d_call: -
clone_size: few
v_call: TRBV6-1
j_call: TRBJ2-1

cdr3_nt: TGCGCCAGCAGCTCCCCCCCAGAAATCTATGGCTACACCTTC
cdr3_aa: CASSSPPEIYGYTF
d_call: -
clone_size: -
v_call: TRBV5-1
j_call: TRBJ1-2

cdr3_nt: TGTGCCATCAGTTCGGCGGTAGATAATCAGCCCCAGCATTTT
cdr3_aa: CAISSAVDNQPQHF
d_call: -
clone_size: -
v_call: TRBV10-3
j_call: TRBJ1-5

cdr3_nt: TGTGCCAGCATACGAGAAGCGGGGTTAGGAGAGCAGTACTTC
cdr3_aa: CASIREAGLGEQYF
d_call: TRBD2
clone_size: -
v_call: TRBV2
j_call: TRBJ2-7

cdr3_nt: TGTGCCAGCAGCTTTAGCGGGGGGCACACAGATACGCAGTATTTT
cdr3_aa: CASSFSGGHTDTQYF
d_call: TRBD2
clone_size: -
v_call: TRBV7-3
j_call: TRBJ2-3

cdr3_nt: TGTGCCAGCTCACCGAGAAACCCCAATAGCCTCCTGAACACTGAAGCTTTCTTT
cdr3_aa: CASSPRNPNSLLNTEAFF
d_call: -
clone_size: -
v_call: TRBV18
j_call: TRBJ1-1

cdr3_nt: TGTGCCAGCTCTCCTAGACTAGCGGGCCACTACAATGAGCAGTTCTTC
cdr3_aa: CASSPRLAGHYNEQFF
d_call: TRBD2
clone_size: -
v_call: TRBV18
j_call: TRBJ2-1

cdr3_nt: TGTGCCAGCAGCGTAGGGCCCTCTGGAAACACCATATATTTT
cdr3_aa: CASSVGPSGNTIYF
d_call: -
clone_size: -
v_call: TRBV9
j_call: TRBJ1-3

cdr3_nt: TGTGCCAGCAGTTCCCCGAGGACTAGCGGGGCCGAGCAGTACTTC
cdr3_aa: CASSSPRTSGAEQYF
d_call: TRBD2
clone_size: -
v_call: TRBV6-6
j_call: TRBJ2-7

cdr3_nt: TGTGCCAGCAGTGCAGGGACAGGTTCTATCATTGACTTC
cdr3_aa: CASSAGTGSIIDF
d_call: TRBD1
clone_size: -
v_call: TRBV6-1
j_call: TRBJ2-4

cdr3_nt: TGTGCCTCCTCCTCCGGGGTCTACAATGAGCAGTTCTTC
cdr3_aa: CASSSGVYNEQFF
d_call: -
clone_size: few
v_call: TRBV19
j_call: TRBJ2-1

cdr3_nt: TGTGCCAGCAAACCACTAGCGGGAGGGTACAATGAGCAGTTCTTC
cdr3_aa: CASKPLAGGYNEQFF
d_call: TRBD2
clone_size: -
v_call: TRBV2
j_call: TRBJ2-1

cdr3_nt: TGCGCGCGGGGACAGGGGGTACTTCTGCCCACTGAAGCTTTCTTT
cdr3_aa: CARGQGVLLPTEAFF
d_call: TRBD1
clone_size: -
v_call: TRBV5-1
j_call: TRBJ1-1

cdr3_nt: TGTGCCAGCAGCCAGGGACAGCCCTCTAATCAGCCCCAGCATTTT
cdr3_aa: CASSQGQPSNQPQHF
d_call: TRBD1
clone_size: few
v_call: TRBV6-1
j_call: TRBJ1-5

cdr3_nt: TGTGCCAGCAGTTACGGCCCGTCGGCTAGCTCCTACGAGCAGTACTTC
cdr3_aa: CASSYGPSASSYEQYF
d_call: -
clone_size: -
v_call: TRBV6-6
j_call: TRBJ2-7

cdr3_nt: TGTGCCAGCAGCTCCCCGGGAGGGGGAGGCGGGGAGCAGTACTTC
cdr3_aa: CASSSPGGGGGEQYF
d_call: TRBD2
clone_size: -
v_call: TRBV28
j_call: TRBJ2-7

cdr3_nt: TGTGCCAGCAGCTTAGGGGGGGGCCTTGGCTACAATGAGCAGTTCTTC
cdr3_aa: CASSLGGGLGYNEQFF
d_call: -
clone_size: -
v_call: TRBV7-2
j_call: TRBJ2-1

cdr3_nt: TGCGCCAGCCGGGGATTTAGCGGGAGGGGTAATGAGCAGTACTTC
cdr3_aa: CASRGFSGRGNEQYF
d_call: TRBD2
clone_size: -
v_call: TRBV5-1
j_call: TRBJ2-7

cdr3_nt: TGTGCCAGCAGCCCCACTAGCGGAAACACCGGGGAGCTGTTTTTT
cdr3_aa: CASSPTSGNTGELFF
d_call: TRBD2
clone_size: once
v_call: TRBV7-3
j_call: TRBJ2-2

cdr3_nt: TGCGCCAGCAGCTTGGCCCTATCAGGGATCCAGAGCACAGATACGCAGTATTTT
cdr3_aa: CASSLALSGIQSTDTQYF
d_call: -
clone_size: -
v_call: TRBV5-1
j_call: TRBJ2-3

cdr3_nt: TGCGCCAGCAGCTTTGGACAGGAATTAACAGATACGCAGTATTTT
cdr3_aa: CASSFGQELTDTQYF
d_call: TRBD1
clone_size: -
v_call: TRBV5-1
j_call: TRBJ2-3

cdr3_nt: TGTGCCAGCAGCCCTCAGGGTCGCGATACGCAGTATTTT
cdr3_aa: CASSPQGRDTQYF
d_call: -
clone_size: -
v_call: TRBV7-9
j_call: TRBJ2-3

cdr3_nt: TGTGCCAGCAGCCAAGATACAGTGGTCAATGAGCAGTTCTTC
cdr3_aa: CASSQDTVVNEQFF
d_call: -
clone_size: -
v_call: TRBV14
j_call: TRBJ2-1

cdr3_nt: TGTGCCAGCAGGACAGCGGGACTAGCGGATGGCTACGAGCAGTACTTC
cdr3_aa: CASRTAGLADGYEQYF
d_call: TRBD2
clone_size: -
v_call: TRBV2
j_call: TRBJ2-7

cdr3_nt: TGCGCCAGCAGCTTCGACCCGGGGGTATACAATGAGCAGTTCTTC
cdr3_aa: CASSFDPGVYNEQFF
d_call: -
clone_size: -
v_call: TRBV5-1
j_call: TRBJ2-1

cdr3_nt: TGTGTCAGCAGGTTAAGCGGGGGCACAGATACGCAGTATTTT
cdr3_aa: CVSRLSGGTDTQYF
d_call: TRBD2
clone_size: -
v_call: TRBV28
j_call: TRBJ2-3

cdr3_nt: TGTGCCAGCAGAGTACAGGAGACCTCTGGAAACACCATATATTTT
cdr3_aa: CASRVQETSGNTIYF
d_call: -
clone_size: once
v_call: TRBV6-5
j_call: TRBJ1-3

cdr3_nt: TGTGCCAGCAGCTTTCGGCCTCCTAGTTCGGTCTTC
cdr3_aa: CASSFRPPSSVF
d_call: -
clone_size: -
v_call: TRBV5-8
j_call: TRBJ2-1

cdr3_nt: TGTGCCAGCAGCTCCGGGCTAGCGGGAGGGAACAATGAGCAGTTCTTC
cdr3_aa: CASSSGLAGGNNEQFF
d_call: TRBD2
clone_size: -
v_call: TRBV7-8
j_call: TRBJ2-1

cdr3_nt: TGTGCCTGCCGAGACCCGTCAGGGGGTAACCAGCCCCAGCATTTT
cdr3_aa: CACRDPSGGNQPQHF
d_call: TRBD1
clone_size: -
v_call: TRBV30
j_call: TRBJ1-5